These T cell receptor beta chains were read from a single sample in a study of cytomegalovirus exposure and HLA in healthy donors. Profiling relied on immunoSEQ multiplex PCR, and the TCRdb table lists in-frame clones only, not all of them. The table includes about 150,000 clones, 65% to 70% detected once. The source material was PBMCs. Receptors originate from a man aged 30 to 39 in good health and CMV-seropositive. Each CDR3 is given with its conserved first and last residue. A D gene is named only where the DNA matches it firmly. The size entry is marked missing in some rows and otherwise reads once, few, many or a size class.

cdr3_aa: CASSLGFQAGELFF
cdr3_nt: TGTGCCAGCAGCTTAGGGTTTCAGGCCGGGGAGCTGTTTTTT
j_call: TRBJ2-2
v_call: TRBV7-3
clone_size: .
d_call: .

cdr3_aa: CASSQDSYNEQFF
cdr3_nt: TGTGCCAGCAGCCAGGACAGCTACAATGAGCAGTTCTTC
j_call: TRBJ2-1
v_call: TRBV2
clone_size: .
d_call: .

cdr3_aa: CASSWNRDEQYF
cdr3_nt: TGTGCCAGCAGCTGGAACCGGGACGAGCAGTACTTC
j_call: TRBJ2-7
v_call: TRBV7-9
clone_size: .
d_call: .

cdr3_aa: CASIRGTGPSYEQYF
cdr3_nt: TGTGCCAGCATCCGCGGGACAGGGCCCTCCTACGAGCAGTACTTC
j_call: TRBJ2-7
v_call: TRBV6-1
clone_size: .
d_call: TRBD1

cdr3_aa: CASSPQTSNEKLFF
cdr3_nt: TGTGCCAGTAGTCCACAAACCTCGAATGAAAAACTGTTTTTT
j_call: TRBJ1-4
v_call: TRBV19
clone_size: .
d_call: .

cdr3_aa: CASSLTGRGWGTEAFF
cdr3_nt: TGTGCCAGCAGCTTAACGGGTCGGGGATGGGGCACTGAAGCTTTCTTT
j_call: TRBJ1-1
v_call: TRBV7-3
clone_size: few
d_call: .

cdr3_aa: CASRTSGSTDTQYF
cdr3_nt: TGCGCCAGCAGAACTAGCGGAAGCACAGATACGCAGTATTTT
j_call: TRBJ2-3
v_call: TRBV5-1
clone_size: .
d_call: TRBD2

cdr3_aa: CASSEDSPLYGYTF
cdr3_nt: TGTGCCAGCAGTGAGGACAGCCCCCTCTATGGCTACACCTTC
j_call: TRBJ1-2
v_call: TRBV2
clone_size: .
d_call: .

cdr3_aa: CASSPHGQRGNLQETQYF
cdr3_nt: TGTGCCAGCAGCCCTCATGGCCAGCGGGGAAATTTACAAGAGACCCAGTACTTC
j_call: TRBJ2-5
v_call: TRBV9
clone_size: .
d_call: TRBD2

cdr3_aa: CASSLSTGIYGYTF
cdr3_nt: TGTGCCAGCAGTTTATCCACAGGCATCTATGGCTACACCTTC
j_call: TRBJ1-2
v_call: TRBV27
clone_size: .
d_call: .

cdr3_aa: CASSRTGVSATEAFF
cdr3_nt: TGTGCCAGCAGTCGTACAGGGGTTTCTGCCACTGAAGCTTTCTTT
j_call: TRBJ1-1
v_call: TRBV2
clone_size: .
d_call: TRBD1

cdr3_aa: CASSLVRANEQFF
cdr3_nt: TGTGCCAGCAGCCTTGTACGCGCAAATGAGCAGTTCTTC
j_call: TRBJ2-1
v_call: TRBV27
clone_size: .
d_call: .

cdr3_aa: CASSHILTGGGDTEAFF
cdr3_nt: TGCGCCAGCAGCCACATATTAACAGGGGGCGGAGACACTGAAGCTTTCTTT
j_call: TRBJ1-1
v_call: TRBV4-1
clone_size: .
d_call: TRBD1

cdr3_aa: CASSSPGELFF
cdr3_nt: TGTGCCAGCAGTTCTCCCGGGGAGCTGTTTTTT
j_call: TRBJ2-2
v_call: TRBV6-5
clone_size: once
d_call: .

cdr3_aa: CASSLVADSPLHF
cdr3_nt: TGCGCCAGCAGCTTGGTGGCCGATTCACCCCTCCACTTT
j_call: TRBJ1-6
v_call: TRBV5-1
clone_size: .
d_call: .

cdr3_aa: CASSSNRDRELFF
cdr3_nt: TGCGCCAGCAGCTCAAACCGGGACAGGGAGCTGTTTTTT
j_call: TRBJ2-2
v_call: TRBV5-1
clone_size: .
d_call: .

cdr3_aa: CASKRASGSNEQFF
cdr3_nt: TGTGCCAGCAAAAGGGCTAGCGGGAGTAATGAGCAGTTCTTC
j_call: TRBJ2-1
v_call: TRBV7-3
clone_size: .
d_call: TRBD2

cdr3_aa: CASSLTGGNTEAFF
cdr3_nt: TGTGCCAGCAGCTTAACAGGGGGGAACACTGAAGCTTTCTTT
j_call: TRBJ1-1
v_call: TRBV7-3
clone_size: .
d_call: .

cdr3_aa: CASSLSGRPSGNTIYF
cdr3_nt: TGTGCCAGCAGCTTGTCCGGCAGGCCCTCTGGAAACACCATATATTTT
j_call: TRBJ1-3
v_call: TRBV7-3
clone_size: few
d_call: .

cdr3_aa: CASSYSGDSYNEQFF
cdr3_nt: TGCGCCAGCAGCTATAGCGGAGACTCCTACAATGAGCAGTTCTTC
j_call: TRBJ2-1
v_call: TRBV4-1
clone_size: .
d_call: .

cdr3_aa: CSSSLYVLTF
cdr3_nt: TGTTCCAGCAGCTTATATGTCCTGACTTTC
j_call: TRBJ2-6
v_call: TRBV7-9
clone_size: .
d_call: .

cdr3_aa: CSTERRGRYEQYF
cdr3_nt: TGTTCAACAGAGCGGCGAGGGCGCTACGAGCAGTACTTC
j_call: TRBJ2-7
v_call: TRBV30
clone_size: .
d_call: .

cdr3_aa: CASSSGQGLPNEQFF
cdr3_nt: TGTGCCAGCAGCTCCGGACAGGGGCTTCCTAATGAGCAGTTCTTC
j_call: TRBJ2-1
v_call: TRBV7-3
clone_size: .
d_call: TRBD1

cdr3_aa: CASSSQPGQVSKAEAFF
cdr3_nt: TGTGCCAGCAGCTCACAACCGGGACAGGTCTCGAAGGCCGAAGCTTTCTTT
j_call: TRBJ1-1
v_call: TRBV7-4
clone_size: .
d_call: TRBD1

cdr3_aa: CASSRATGGLAYSYEQYF
cdr3_nt: TGTGCCAGCAGTAGAGCTACCGGGGGACTAGCGTATTCCTACGAGCAGTACTTC
j_call: TRBJ2-7
v_call: TRBV27
clone_size: few
d_call: TRBD2

cdr3_aa: CASSILQGNQPQHF
cdr3_nt: TGTGCCAGTAGTATCTTACAGGGCAATCAGCCCCAGCATTTT
j_call: TRBJ1-5
v_call: TRBV19
clone_size: .
d_call: .

cdr3_aa: CASSEAALAGGPYEQYF
cdr3_nt: TGTGCCAGCAGTGAAGCCGCTTTAGCGGGAGGGCCCTACGAGCAGTACTTC
j_call: TRBJ2-7
v_call: TRBV6-1
clone_size: .
d_call: TRBD2

cdr3_aa: CASSLGQDLTEAFF
cdr3_nt: TGCGCCAGCAGCTTGGGACAGGACCTCACTGAAGCTTTCTTT
j_call: TRBJ1-1
v_call: TRBV5-1
clone_size: .
d_call: .

cdr3_aa: CASSDEGTWPEKLFF
cdr3_nt: TGTGCCAGCAGTGATGAGGGGACATGGCCAGAAAAACTGTTTTTT
j_call: TRBJ1-4
v_call: TRBV25-1
clone_size: .
d_call: .

cdr3_aa: CATINAGTEAFF
cdr3_nt: TGTGCCACTATTAATGCGGGCACTGAAGCTTTCTTT
j_call: TRBJ1-1
v_call: TRBV6-6
clone_size: .
d_call: .

cdr3_aa: CASSFLSDPGLNGYTF
cdr3_nt: TGTGCCAGCAGCTTTCTCTCAGACCCAGGGTTAAATGGCTACACCTTC
j_call: TRBJ1-2
v_call: TRBV7-8
clone_size: .
d_call: .

cdr3_aa: CASSPQGADSYNSPLHF
cdr3_nt: TGTGCCAGCAGTCCCCAGGGGGCTGACTCCTATAATTCACCCCTCCACTTT
j_call: TRBJ1-6
v_call: TRBV27
clone_size: few
d_call: TRBD1

cdr3_aa: CASSLGSRNTREKLFF
cdr3_nt: TGTGCCAGCAGCTTGGGGTCAAGGAATACGCGGGAAAAACTGTTTTTT
j_call: TRBJ1-4
v_call: TRBV5-8
clone_size: .
d_call: .

cdr3_aa: CASSPGLGYEQYF
cdr3_nt: TGTGCCAGCAGTCCGGGACTTGGCTACGAGCAGTACTTC
j_call: TRBJ2-7
v_call: TRBV28
clone_size: .
d_call: .

cdr3_aa: CASSNSMGLVPNEQYF
cdr3_nt: TGTGCCAGCAGCAACTCCATGGGACTAGTCCCCAACGAGCAGTACTTC
j_call: TRBJ2-7
v_call: TRBV11-2
clone_size: .
d_call: TRBD2

cdr3_aa: CSVAGIGGGYTGELFF
cdr3_nt: TGCAGCGTTGCCGGTATAGGGGGGGGTTACACCGGGGAGCTGTTTTTT
j_call: TRBJ2-2
v_call: TRBV29-1
clone_size: .
d_call: .

cdr3_aa: CASSLGDGGNYGYTF
cdr3_nt: TGCGCCAGCAGCTTGGGGGACGGGGGGAACTATGGCTACACCTTC
j_call: TRBJ1-2
v_call: TRBV5-1
clone_size: .
d_call: .

cdr3_aa: CATRARTNYNEQFF
cdr3_nt: TGTGCCACACGGGCCCGGACAAATTACAATGAGCAGTTCTTC
j_call: TRBJ2-1
v_call: TRBV19
clone_size: .
d_call: .

cdr3_aa: CASSPTDGQRETQYF
cdr3_nt: TGTGCCAGCAGCCCTACTGACGGACAGCGAGAGACCCAGTACTTC
j_call: TRBJ2-5
v_call: TRBV28
clone_size: .
d_call: .

cdr3_aa: CASSSSRDNQPQHF
cdr3_nt: TGTGCCAGCAGTTCGAGTCGGGACAATCAGCCCCAGCATTTT
j_call: TRBJ1-5
v_call: TRBV6-6
clone_size: .
d_call: .

cdr3_aa: CASSGSGTRTEAFF
cdr3_nt: TGCGCCAGCAGCGGATCCGGGACACGCACTGAAGCTTTCTTT
j_call: TRBJ1-1
v_call: TRBV5-1
clone_size: .
d_call: .

cdr3_aa: CASSLGGQGSAYEQYF
cdr3_nt: TGTGCCAGCAGCTTAGGGGGACAGGGGAGTGCCTACGAGCAGTACTTC
j_call: TRBJ2-7
v_call: TRBV7-8
clone_size: few
d_call: TRBD1

cdr3_aa: CASTGGGPADTQYF
cdr3_nt: TGTGCCAGCACGGGTGGCGGGCCAGCAGATACGCAGTATTTT
j_call: TRBJ2-3
v_call: TRBV28
clone_size: .
d_call: .

cdr3_aa: CATSSSGFQPQHF
cdr3_nt: TGTGCCACCAGCTCTTCGGGATTTCAGCCCCAGCATTTT
j_call: TRBJ1-5
v_call: TRBV15
clone_size: once
d_call: .

cdr3_aa: CSVGGSYHYNEQFF
cdr3_nt: TGCAGCGTTGGGGGCAGTTACCATTACAATGAGCAGTTCTTC
j_call: TRBJ2-1
v_call: TRBV29-1
clone_size: .
d_call: .

cdr3_aa: CASSLGGLAEETQYF
cdr3_nt: TGTGCCAGCAGCTTAGGGGGGCTAGCAGAAGAGACCCAGTACTTC
j_call: TRBJ2-5
v_call: TRBV11-2
clone_size: .
d_call: .